These 10 T cell receptor beta chains share one sample of origin, sequenced in a study of blood T cells in healthy people across ages. A second about 6 to 12 cycle PCR used barcoded and J-beta primers. TCRdb ran MiXCR on the 5' RACE reads and lists one entry per CDR3 protein. The sample contains over a million distinct CDR3 sequences, about 42% of which appear only once. The sequenced sample was blood. These receptors were obtained from a woman under 30 in good health.

The chain carries TRBV29-1 and TRBJ2-1; TRBD1 agrees at 9 bases. Per germline, CDR1 SQVTM and CDR2 ANQGSEA. CDR3 size: 14 residues. After removal of 4 bases from V and 4 bases from J, the junction contained 5 bases not matched to a gene. In nucleotides, the CDR3 is TGCAGCGTTGGGGGACAGGGTACGTACAATGAGCAGTTCTTC. This translates into CSVGGQGTYNEQFF.

The chain links TRBV7-9 to TRBJ1-5, with D possibly matching TRBD1 (5 bases). CDR1 is SEHNR and CDR2 is FQNEAQ in the germline V gene (reference sequence). The CDR3 covers 12 residues. Trimming cost V 8 bases and J 5 bases, with 10 bases left between them. CDR3 residues: CASSLQDQPQHF. The CDR3 DNA reads as TGTGCCAGCTCATTACAGGATCAGCCCCAGCATTTT.

In this sample, this clonotype turned up once. The chain employs TRBV20-1 and TRBJ2-7, with no clear D. The CDR3 is 11 amino acids. The V gene's germline CDR1 is DFQATT and CDR2 SNEGSKA (reference sequence). Trimming removed 2 bases at V and 7 bases at J, with 9 bases between. The CDR3: CSARHISEQYF. CDR3 bases: TGCAGTGCTAGACACATATCTGAGCAGTACTTC.

As for this clonotype: One junction end disagrees with the germline gene, perhaps due to a read error. This sequence joins TRBV2 and TRBJ1-1; D is uncertain. Germline lookup yields CDR1 SNHLY and CDR2 FYNNEI. The CDR3 runs 12 residues. The CDR3 DNA follows: TGTTCCAGCAGGACCGGGTACACTGAAGCTTTCTTT. Protein sequence: CSSRTGYTEAFF.

The chain carries TRBV7-9 and TRBJ2-7; 8 bases map to TRBD1. V lost 0 bases and J lost 4; bases outside the gene matches: 8. Looked up from germline, CDR1 is SEHNR and CDR2 is FQNEAQ (reference sequence). The CDR3 contains 16 residues. In DNA form, the CDR3 reads TGTGCCAGCAGCTTAGCGGGCGACAGGGGTTCGTACGAGCAGTACTTC. Encoded protein: CASSLAGDRGSYEQYF.

This clonotype was detected once. The chain carries TRBV20-1 and TRBJ2-7, with 9 bases identical to TRBD2. The CDR3 consists of 14 residues. Losses at the gene ends were 3 bases for V and 3 bases for J; bases not matched to a gene: 6. Germline values: CDR1 DFQATT, CDR2 SNEGSKA (reference sequence). CDR3 sequence (DNA): TGCAGTGCTAGTAGCGGGGGCTCTCACTACGAGCAGTACTTC. Encoded protein: CSASSGGSHYEQYF.

The V call is TRBV7-3, the J call TRBJ1-6; TRBD1 agrees at 9 bases. The CDR3 contains 17 residues. The trim removed 1 base at V and 7 bases at J, leaving 8 bases unmatched. Germline loops: CDR1 SGHTA, CDR2 FQGTGA. The CDR3 DNA reads TGTGCCAGCAGCTTAAGTCACGCAGGACAGGGGAATTCACCCCTCCACTTT. Residues: CASSLSHAGQGNSPLHF.

This clonotype was observed a handful of times. The chain combines TRBV12-3 or TRBV12-4 with TRBJ1-5; D not certain. Trimming cost V 3 bases and J 4 bases, with 22 bases left between them. The CDR3 sequence is 18 residues long. CDR3 in amino acids: CASSFSPGPGRLNQPQHF. The CDR3 bases are TGTGCCAGCAGTTTTTCCCCCGGGCCTGGACGGCTAAATCAGCCCCAGCATTTT.

The rearrangement joins TRBV27 to TRBJ2-5; D remains unclear. With the DNA end fitting TRBJ2-7 better, the J assignment may be wrong. The CDR3 consists of 13 residues. Germline CDR1 and CDR2: MNHEY and SMNVEV (reference sequence). The CDR3: CASKPLGSYEQYF. CDR3 nucleotides: TGTGCCAGCAAGCCGTTAGGTTCTTACGAGCAGTACTTC.

The CDR3 loop reads CASSVGPVYQETQYF. DNA of the CDR3: TGTGCCAGCAGCGTAGGTCCGGTATACCAAGAGACCCAGTACTTC. The chain recombines TRBV9 with TRBJ2-5, with D unclear. V shed 0 bases and J shed 0 bases, with 9 bases lying between them. This CDR3 has 15 amino acids. Germline V lookup: CDR1 SGDLS, CDR2 YYNGEE.